The sequence of this TCR beta chain was determined in a study of vaccination effects on CD4 cells after COVID-19. Across the whole study: Researchers obtained post-vaccine samples at a median of 72 days past the second dose.

This CDR3 contains 13 residues. V dropped 6 bases and J dropped 3 bases, with 12 bases sitting between them. ViraFEST expansion of antigen-specific CD4+ T cells with viral peptide pools preceded sequencing. Culturing for roughly 9 days preceded CD4+ T cell isolation. The cohort was immunized with two doses of either the BNT162b2 or mRNA-1273 vaccine. No vaccinee had earlier SARS-CoV-2 infection, and nucleocapsid antibodies were negative. General observations from the study: Healthy vaccinees' vaccine-induced clones included only 1 of 255 cross-reacting with common cold coronaviruses.

On this clone itself: Its antigen is not identified.

Data came from immunoSEQ multiplex PCR; TCRdb stores just in-frame clones and leaves some out. Found here are just under 30,000 clones, 60% to 75% of them singletons; the top ten hold roughly a sixth. The chain couples TRBV12-3 or TRBV12-4 to TRBJ2-7; TRBD2 is a possible D gene (5 bases). Here the sequenced sample was CD4+ T cells from PBMCs cultured with HCoV-OC43 spike peptides, taken after COVID-19 vaccination. Stated subset: HCoV-OC43 spike overlapping peptide pool stimulation. The receptor comes from a human donor who received a COVID-19 vaccine. CDR3 loop: CASSHSGSYEQYF. CDR3 DNA: TGTGCCAGCAGCCACTCGGGAAGCTACGAGCAGTACTTC.